Sequencing of this TCR beta chain was carried out in a study of blood T cell repertoires in COVID-19. Study-level information: Sources were T cells, B-cell-depleted T cells, or PBMCs; the material itself was cDNA or gDNA.

In the source study's methods: Estimation of nucleated cell counts was performed using reference gene primer amplification. Generated by immunoSEQ multiplex PCR, the TCRdb table keeps only in-frame clones and is missing some. D and trimming were read from the DNA, whereas the V and J calls and clone size are those reported in that table. The sample shows tens of thousands of clones, roughly 87% of them seen only once. The source is a man at least 80 years old with acute or convalescent COVID-19. Sequenced sample: peripheral blood.

The chain's CDR3 is CASSLGAGYSYEQYF. The CDR3 DNA reads TGTGCCAGCAGTTTAGGGGCTGGGTACTCCTACGAGCAGTACTTC. The rearrangement uses TRBV27 and TRBJ2-7; tentatively, D is TRBD1 (5 bases). This CDR3 has 15 residues. V shed 2 bases and J shed 0 bases, with 11 bases lying between them. Germline CDR1 is MNHEY and CDR2 is SMNVEV (reference sequence).